Presented here are 27 T cell receptor beta chains from one specimen sequenced in a study of beta chain features in type 1 diabetes (dated by TCRdb to between 2017 and 2018). The protocol used for the library was the immunoSEQ multiplex PCR assay. The entire isolated RNA was reverse transcribed using the High Capacity cDNA Reverse Transcription Kit, and thus expressed TCRB transcripts were sequenced. TCRdb obtained this table from immuneACCESS and retained in-frame rearrangements with V and J assigned. These tables miss some clones; where compared with another copy, unresolved V genes account for less than half of the shortfall, and the remainder is unexplained. In this sample the table shows some 400,000 clones, around 15% of which occur a single time. Together, the top ten hold under 0.02% of the sample. Input material: naive CD4+ T cells from blood. Read against the paper, the sample's cell subset or site label means: true naive CD4+ T cells. These receptors were collected from a woman aged 18-29 years in good health.

The rearrangement uses TRBV19 and TRBJ1-5; 7 bases line up with TRBD1. Unmatched junction bases numbered 7, after V lost 1 base and J lost 1 base. CDR3 length: 17 amino acids. Germline CDR1 is LNHDA and CDR2 is SQIVND (reference sequence). DNA of the CDR3: TGTGCCAGTAGTATAGGGACAGGAACTTCAAGCAATCAGCCCCAGCATTTT. Translating it yields CASSIGTGTSSNQPQHF.

This clone was counted between two and nine times. The V call is TRBV27, the J call TRBJ2-4; 7 positions match TRBD1. The CDR3 contains 12 residues. Losses at the gene ends were 10 bases for V and 7 bases for J; bases not matched to a gene: 7. Germline CDR1 and CDR2: MNHEY and SMNVEV (reference sequence). CDR3 DNA: TGTGCCACCTCTCCACAGGGGAACATTCAGTACTTC. Translating it yields CATSPQGNIQYF.

This clone was detected only a few times. V is TRBV7-2 and J is TRBJ2-2; tentatively, D is TRBD1 (5 bases). The V gene lost 3 bases and the J gene lost 8 bases, with 16 bases spanning the gap. CDR3 length: 15 residues. Germline-derived CDR1 and CDR2 are SGHTA and FQGNSA. This CDR3 is CASSLGSQGLGELFF. The CDR3 DNA reads TGTGCCAGCAGCTTGGGCTCTCAGGGATTGGGGGAGCTGTTTTTT.

The V gene is TRBV27, the J gene TRBJ2-7; TRBD1 aligns across 7 bases. CDR3 length equals 14 residues. Germline CDR1 reads MNHEY; CDR2 reads SMNVEV (reference sequence). The ends lost 3 bases at V and 7 bases at J; junction bases unmatched: 9. For the CDR3, the DNA is TGTGCCAGCAGTTTCGACAGGGTCTCGGGAGAGCAGTACTTC. Translated, it gives CASSFDRVSGEQYF.

The chain joins TRBV18 to TRBJ1-1; no reliable D call. V was trimmed by 3 bases and J by 1 base, leaving 15 bases between them. The CDR3 length is 16 residues. Germline V gene data show CDR1 as KGHSH and CDR2 as LQKENI. The chain's CDR3 is CASSPLGRGQNTEAFF. The CDR3 region has the DNA TGTGCCAGCTCACCTCTTGGCCGGGGTCAGAACACTGAAGCTTTCTTT.

This clone was detected only a few times. The CDR3 bases are TGTGCCAGCAGTTTCCCCGGGACAGGGGTGCGGGAGCAGTACTTC. This sequence encodes CASSFPGTGVREQYF. The gene calls are TRBV28 and TRBJ2-7, with 10 bases identical to TRBD1. CDR1 is MDHEN and CDR2 is SYDVKM in the germline V gene. This CDR3 is 15 amino acids long. V gave up 3 bases and J gave up 7 bases; unmatched junction bases: 9. Filled out from reference TRBV28 and TRBJ2-7, the complete variable domain reads DVKVTQSSRYLVKRTGEKVFLECVQDMDHENMFWYRQDPGLGLRLIYFSYDVKMKEKGDIPEGYSVSREKKERFSLILESASTNQTSMYLCASSFPGTGVREQYFGPGTRLTVT.

The rearrangement links TRBV28 to TRBJ2-7, with TRBD1 matching over 10 bases. Germline V gene lookup returns CDR1 MDHEN and CDR2 SYDVKM. The CDR3 covers 16 residues. The junction had 14 bases not matched to a gene; V was cut back by 5 bases and J by 7 bases. The CDR3 DNA reads as TGTGCCAGCAGTGCCCATACGGGACAGGGGATCGGGGAGCAGTACTTC. This encodes CASSAHTGQGIGEQYF.

This clone has just a few counts. The chain is built from TRBV30 and TRBJ2-5; 7 nucleotides match TRBD2. V lost 8 bases and J lost 7; bases outside the gene matches: 16. CDR3 size: 14 residues. The V gene's germline CDR1 is GTSNPN and CDR2 SVGIG (reference sequence). This chain's CDR3 is CARGALGGITTQYF. DNA of the CDR3: TGTGCCCGAGGAGCCTTGGGAGGGATAACGACCCAGTACTTC.

In its sample, this clone was seen a few times. This sample also contains other DNA sequences that code for the same CDR3. The V and J genes are TRBV15 and TRBJ2-7, with D maybe TRBD1 (5 bases). CDR1 LNHNV and CDR2 YYDKDF come from the germline V gene (reference sequence). This CDR3 has 13 residues. The V gene lost 0 bases and the J gene lost 3 bases, with 6 bases spanning the gap. The CDR3 is CATSRDRGYEQYF. In DNA form, the CDR3 reads TGTGCCACCAGCAGAGATAGGGGCTACGAGCAGTACTTC. Drawing the rest from reference TRBV15 and TRBJ2-7, the complete variable domain is DAMVIQNPRYQVTQFGKPVTLSCSQTLNHNVMYWYQQKSSQAPKLLFHYYDKDFNNEADTPDNFQSRRPNTSFCFLDIRSPGLGDTAMYLCATSRDRGYEQYFGPGTRLTVT.

Only a few counts were recorded for this clone. The V and J genes are TRBV2 and TRBJ1-1, with no clear D. Per germline, CDR1 SNHLY and CDR2 FYNNEI. V gave up 3 bases and J gave up 0 bases, with 11 bases separating them. There are 15 residues in the CDR3. CDR3: CASSERSLMNTEAFF. For the CDR3, the DNA is TGTGCCAGCAGTGAGAGGAGCCTCATGAACACTGAAGCTTTCTTT.

The chain links TRBV4-2 to TRBJ2-7, with D unclear. Trimming pared 8 bases from V and 2 bases from J, leaving 16 bases between. CDR1 LGHNA and CDR2 YNFKEQ come from the germline V gene. The CDR3 is 14 amino acids. CDR3 sequence: CASSSFTEPYEQYF. The CDR3 DNA reads TGTGCCAGCTCAAGTTTTACGGAGCCCTACGAGCAGTACTTC.

This sequence joins TRBV15 and TRBJ2-7; the D gene is possibly TRBD1 (5 bases). The length of the CDR3 is 15 residues. From germline, CDR1 is LNHNV and CDR2 YYDKDF (reference sequence). The V end lost 0 bases, the J end lost 1 base, and 10 bases lay between the germline ends. CDR3 sequence reads: CATSREQGFSYEQYF. The CDR3 nucleotides are TGTGCCACCAGCAGAGAGCAGGGATTTTCCTACGAGCAGTACTTC.

This clone has just a few counts. The chain carries TRBV2 and TRBJ1-5; weak D call: TRBD1 (5 bases). CDR1 SNHLY and CDR2 FYNNEI come from the germline V gene. Trimming cost V 6 bases and J 3 bases, with 12 bases left between them. There are 14 residues in the CDR3. The CDR3 DNA is TGTGCCAGCAGCCAAGACAGCGCCAATCAGCCCCAGCATTTT. Its translation is CASSQDSANQPQHF.

This chain links TRBV5-1 with TRBJ1-1; D call uncertain. V was clipped by 4 bases and J by 1 base, with 14 bases between them. This CDR3 comprises 15 residues. The germline CDR1 and CDR2 sequences are SGHRS and YFSETQ. The CDR3 region has the DNA TGCGCCAGCAGCCGGTCGGGAGGAGAGAACACTGAAGCTTTCTTT. Translating gives CASSRSGGENTEAFF.

This clone was seen a single time. This chain joins TRBV28 and TRBJ2-7, with 8 bases aligning to TRBD2. The V gene's germline CDR1 is MDHEN and CDR2 SYDVKM. CDR3 size: 17 residues. Germline trimming cut 5 bases from V and 7 bases from J; bases unmatched to any gene: 19. In DNA form, the CDR3 reads TGTGCCAGCAGTCTTCCGCCTACCGGGACTAGTAAAGGGGAGCAGTACTTC. It encodes CASSLPPTGTSKGEQYF.

This clone appeared a few times. This specimen includes other DNA sequences encoding the same CDR3. The chain joins TRBV7-2 to TRBJ2-3; 7 bases are a match to TRBD1. V trimming: 3 bases; J trimming: 4 bases; junction bases outside the gene matches: 1. The CDR3 is 13 amino acids. Germline V gene sequence: CDR1 SGHTA, CDR2 FQGNSA. CDR3 residues: CASSLTGSDTQYF. The CDR3 nucleotides are TGTGCCAGCAGCTTGACAGGGTCAGATACGCAGTATTTT.

This clone has only a few counts. V usage is TRBV30 and J usage is TRBJ1-2; unclear D gene. Trimming cost V 0 bases and J 5 bases, with 10 bases left between them. Germline V gene data show CDR1 as GTSNPN and CDR2 as SVGIG (reference sequence). The CDR3 loop spans 13 amino acids. The CDR3 spells CAWSVIQAYGYTF. CDR3 in DNA: TGTGCCTGGAGTGTCATCCAGGCTTATGGCTACACCTTC.

The rearrangement links TRBV19 to TRBJ2-1; 9 bases fit TRBD2. V trimming: 1 base; J trimming: 9 bases; junction bases outside the gene matches: 22. Germline values: CDR1 LNHDA, CDR2 SQIVND (reference sequence). The CDR3 is 20 amino acids. The CDR3 coding sequence is TGTGCCAGTAGTATAGCCCCCGGGTTTAGCGGGAGTCCTAGGGAGCGTGAGCAGTTCTTC. This sequence encodes CASSIAPGFSGSPREREQFF.

The V call is TRBV10-2, the J call TRBJ1-4, with a tentative D call TRBD1 (5 bases). The CDR3 runs to 13 residues. The V gene lost 6 bases and the J gene lost 5 bases, with 10 bases spanning the gap. CDR1 and CDR2 from the germline V gene are WSHSY and SAAADI. The CDR3 is CASRKRGNEKLFF. The DNA of the CDR3 is TGCGCCAGCAGGAAGCGGGGGAATGAAAAACTGTTTTTT.

The chain joins TRBV13 to TRBJ1-1; TRBD1 matches 11 bases. CDR1 and CDR2 from the germline V gene are PRHDT and FYEKMQ (reference sequence). J lost 1 base, V lost 1 base, and 8 bases had no gene match. The CDR3 is 18 amino acids. In DNA, the CDR3 is TGTGCCAGCAGCTTAGCCGGGACAGGGGGAAGGAGGAACACTGAAGCTTTCTTT. Amino acids: CASSLAGTGGRRNTEAFF. Complete variable domain (other parts from reference TRBV13 and TRBJ1-1): AAGVIQSPRHLIKEKRETATLKCYPIPRHDTVYWYQQGPGQDPQFLISFYEKMQSDKGSIPDRFSAQQFSDYHSELNMSSLELGDSALYFCASSLAGTGGRRNTEAFFGQGTRLTVV.

The chain uses TRBV27 and TRBJ1-2, with 9 bases aligning to TRBD1. Trimming removed 5 bases from V and 1 base from J; junction bases left unmatched: 14. The CDR3 consists of 18 residues. The germline gives CDR1 MNHEY, CDR2 SMNVEV (reference sequence). This CDR3 is CASSRWDRALTINYGYTF. CDR3 nucleotide sequence: TGTGCCAGCAGTCGCTGGGACAGGGCGCTAACCATTAACTATGGCTACACCTTC.

The chain uses TRBV5-1 and TRBJ2-1, with 7 bases identical to TRBD1. This CDR3 has 15 amino acids. V was pared by 1 base and J by 3 bases, with 4 bases of the junction left unmatched. The germline V gene encodes CDR1 SGHRS and CDR2 YFSETQ. CDR3 sequence (DNA): TGCGCCAGCAGCTTGTTGACAGGGAACTACAATGAGCAGTTCTTC. Translating gives CASSLLTGNYNEQFF. Drawing the rest from reference TRBV5-1 and TRBJ2-1, the complete variable domain is KAGVTQTPRYLIKTRGQQVTLSCSPISGHRSVSWYQQTPGQGLQFLFEYFSETQRNKGNFPGRFSGRQFSNSRSEMNVSTLELGDSALYLCASSLLTGNYNEQFFGPGTRLTVL.

This sequence joins TRBV11-2 and TRBJ2-5, with D maybe TRBD2 (6 bases). Germline loops: CDR1 SGHAT, CDR2 FQNNGV. This CDR3 region has 13 residues. Between the trimmed V and J ends, which lost 3 bases and 3 bases, there was a span of 8 bases. DNA of the CDR3: TGTGCCAGCAGCTTCTCGGGGGAAGAGACCCAGTACTTC. Protein product: CASSFSGEETQYF.

This clone has a handful of counts. The chain links TRBV19 to TRBJ1-2; 7 bases align to TRBD1. This CDR3 spans 13 amino acids. V lost 4 bases to trimming and J lost 2 bases; unmatched junction nucleotides: 1. Germline CDR1 and CDR2: LNHDA and SQIVND (reference sequence). The CDR3 loop is CASSKQGNYGYTF. As DNA, the CDR3 is TGTGCCAGTAGTAAACAGGGGAACTATGGCTACACCTTC.

A few counts support this clone. The genes are TRBV14 and TRBJ2-2; 8 bases are shared with TRBD2. The CDR3 is 15 residues long. Trimming at V came to 4 bases and at J to 4 bases, leaving 5 bases not matched to a gene. The germline V gene has CDR1 SGHDN and CDR2 FVKESK. Written as DNA, the CDR3 is TGTGCCAGCAGCCGGGGACTAGAGAGCACCGGGGAGCTGTTTTTT. This sequence encodes CASSRGLESTGELFF.

The chain combines TRBV30 with TRBJ1-1, with D possibly being TRBD1 (6 bases). The germline V gene has CDR1 GTSNPN and CDR2 SVGIG (reference sequence). V lost 3 bases, J lost 3 bases, and 14 bases lay in between. This CDR3 is 14 amino acids long. The CDR3 nucleotides read TGTGCCTGGAGGGGAGGGGGGCCGGACACTGAAGCTTTCTTT. Protein sequence: CAWRGGGPDTEAFF.

Of note for this clone: Additional DNA sequences in this sample encode the identical CDR3. The chain joins TRBV10-3 to TRBJ2-1; 9 nucleotides match TRBD2. Germline CDR1 reads ENHRY; CDR2 reads SYGVKD. CDR3 length: 15 amino acids. V lost 6 bases and J lost 0; bases outside the gene matches: 3. The CDR3 spells CAIRQTSGSYNEQFF. CDR3 nucleotides: TGTGCCATCAGACAGACTAGCGGCTCCTACAATGAGCAGTTCTTC.